This T cell receptor (beta chain) derives from a study of T cell repertoires in cytomegalovirus infection. TCRdb fed the reads into MiXCR, producing one record per CDR3 protein. The sample gives a few hundred thousand distinct CDR3 sequences, roughly 42% of which show up once; 48% is in the top ten. From germline, CDR1 is LGHDT and CDR2 YNNKEL (reference sequence). Trimming removed 3 bases at V and 4 bases at J, with 13 bases between. The CDR3 is 14 residues long. On this clonotype itself: Antigen specificity is unknown.

Sequencing was performed on cultured PBMCs, taken from culture after CMV antigen stimulation. The chain uses TRBV3-1 and TRBJ2-7; D may be TRBD1 or TRBD2 (5 bases each). The sequence derives from a human donor in good health (CMV status not recorded). Some clones in this sample may be carry-over from other donors' samples. The CDR3 DNA is TGTGCCAGCAGCCAGGGGCCGGGACCTTACGAGCAGTACTTC. Encoded protein: CASSQGPGPYEQYF.